This passage covers 8 T cell receptor beta chains from one sample sequenced in a study of cytomegalovirus exposure and HLA in healthy donors. Amplification used 60 Vbeta primers and 13 Jbeta primers. Sequencing was performed with immunoSEQ multiplex PCR; in TCRdb, only in-frame clones are kept and a portion is missing. The repertoire has 100,000 or so clones, around 79% of them found once; the top ten carry about 3.1%. The sequencing input was PBMCs. The receptor set was obtained from a woman in her thirties or forties in good health and CMV-seronegative.

This clone occurred once. This rearrangement joins TRBV4-3 to TRBJ1-6; perhaps TRBD1 as D (6 bases). V was shortened by 0 bases and J by 6 bases, with 9 bases between the two germline ends. This CDR3 has 15 amino acids. CDR1 and CDR2 from the germline V gene are LGHNA and YSLEER. CDR3 loop: CASSQETQGNSPLHF. In nucleotides, the CDR3 is TGCGCCAGCAGCCAAGAGACACAGGGTAATTCACCCCTCCACTTT.

This chain connects TRBV6-5 to TRBJ1-5, with TRBD1 as a possible D gene (5 bases). V gave up 3 bases and J gave up 5 bases, with 11 bases separating them. Germline CDR1 is MNHEY and CDR2 is SVGAGI. This CDR3 contains 14 residues. This chain's CDR3 is CASSYMTEDQPQHF. CDR3 nucleotide sequence: TGTGCCAGCAGTTATATGACAGAAGATCAGCCCCAGCATTTT.

This clone appeared once. The chain is built from TRBV6-1 and TRBJ1-6; D is undetermined. Trimming removed 3 bases from V and 7 bases from J, with 10 bases in between. There are 14 residues in the CDR3. The V gene's germline CDR1 is MNHNS and CDR2 SASEGT. CDR3 in DNA: TGTGCCAGCAGTGACGCGCGGCTGAATTCACCCCTCCACTTT. Translated, it gives CASSDARLNSPLHF.

The chain has TRBV5-4 and TRBJ1-2, with a tentative D call TRBD1 (5 bases). V dropped 1 base and J dropped 7 bases, with 11 bases sitting between them. The CDR3 spans 13 residues. Looked up from germline, CDR1 is SGHNT and CDR2 is YYREEE (reference sequence). The CDR3 bases are TGTGCCAGCAGCTTGTTAGGGGCGTCTGGCTACACCTTC. It translates to CASSLLGASGYTF.

The rearrangement joins TRBV28 to TRBJ2-5, with TRBD2 matching 7 bases. Unmatched junction bases numbered 5, after V lost 3 bases and J lost 4 bases. The germline CDR1 and CDR2 sequences are MDHEN and SYDVKM. The length of the CDR3 is 14 residues. In DNA form, the CDR3 reads TGTGCCAGCAGTTTGGGGGGGGTCCGAGAGACCCAGTACTTC. Translating gives CASSLGGVRETQYF. The full variable domain, completed using reference TRBV28 and TRBJ2-5, is DVKVTQSSRYLVKRTGEKVFLECVQDMDHENMFWYRQDPGLGLRLIYFSYDVKMKEKGDIPEGYSVSREKKERFSLILESASTNQTSMYLCASSLGGVRETQYFGPGTRLLVL.

The chain uses TRBV2 and TRBJ2-2; perhaps TRBD2 as D (6 bases). Germline V gives CDR1 SNHLY, CDR2 FYNNEI. V lost 7 bases and J 2 bases, leaving 17 bases between the germline ends. This CDR3 has 16 residues. The DNA of the CDR3 is TGTGCCAGCACCCGAGGACTATTTCGAAACACCGGGGAGCTGTTTTTT. Translated: CASTRGLFRNTGELFF.

This chain links TRBV27 with TRBJ1-6; D unclear. V lost 8 bases, J lost 10 bases, and 15 bases lay in between. The V gene's germline CDR1 is MNHEY and CDR2 SMNVEV (reference sequence). This CDR3 spans 13 amino acids. The DNA of the CDR3 is TGTGCCAGCTGGAGTCCAGAGAAGTCACCCCTCCACTTT. Its protein is CASWSPEKSPLHF.

This chain uses TRBV7-6 with TRBJ2-2; maybe TRBD2 (6 bases). Trimming removed 5 bases from V and 1 base from J, with 11 bases in between. The CDR3 extends over 15 amino acids. Per the germline V gene, CDR1 is SGHVS and CDR2 is FNYEAQ. This CDR3 is CASSPTRENTGELFF. CDR3 DNA: TGTGCCAGCAGCCCGACTAGGGAGAACACCGGGGAGCTGTTTTTT.